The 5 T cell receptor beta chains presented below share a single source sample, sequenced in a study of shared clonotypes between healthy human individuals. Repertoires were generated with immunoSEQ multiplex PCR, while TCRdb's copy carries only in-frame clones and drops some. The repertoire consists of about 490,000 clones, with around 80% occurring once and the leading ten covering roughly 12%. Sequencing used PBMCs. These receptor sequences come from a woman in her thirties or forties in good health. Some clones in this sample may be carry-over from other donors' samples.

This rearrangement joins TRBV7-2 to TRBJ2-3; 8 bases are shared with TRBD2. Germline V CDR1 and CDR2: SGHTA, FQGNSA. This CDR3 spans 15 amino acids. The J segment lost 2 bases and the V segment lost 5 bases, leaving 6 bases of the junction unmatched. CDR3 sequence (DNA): TGTGCCAGCAGCCTCACTAGCGGTAACACAGATACGCAGTATTTT. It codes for CASSLTSGNTDTQYF.

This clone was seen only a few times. CDR3 loop: CASSVAQGEGYGYTF. CDR3 coding DNA: TGTGCCAGCAGCGTAGCACAGGGGGAAGGCTATGGCTACACCTTC. The chain recombines TRBV9 with TRBJ1-2, with TRBD1 matching 8 bases. Germline CDR1 is SGDLS and CDR2 is YYNGEE. With 0 bases clipped from V and 4 bases from J, the junction kept 5 bases outside the gene matches. This CDR3 is 15 amino acids long.

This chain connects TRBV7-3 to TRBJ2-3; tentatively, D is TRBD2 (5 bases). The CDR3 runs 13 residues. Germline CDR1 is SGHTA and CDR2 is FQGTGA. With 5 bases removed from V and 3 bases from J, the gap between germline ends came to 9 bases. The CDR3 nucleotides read TGTGCCAGCAGCCAATGGAGGACAGATACGCAGTATTTT. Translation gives CASSQWRTDTQYF.

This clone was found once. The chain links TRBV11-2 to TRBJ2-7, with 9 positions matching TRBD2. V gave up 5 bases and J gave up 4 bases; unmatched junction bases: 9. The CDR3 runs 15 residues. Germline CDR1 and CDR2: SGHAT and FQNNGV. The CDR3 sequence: CASSRPLAGMYEQYF. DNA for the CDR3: TGTGCCAGCAGCCGTCCTCTAGCGGGAATGTACGAGCAGTACTTC.

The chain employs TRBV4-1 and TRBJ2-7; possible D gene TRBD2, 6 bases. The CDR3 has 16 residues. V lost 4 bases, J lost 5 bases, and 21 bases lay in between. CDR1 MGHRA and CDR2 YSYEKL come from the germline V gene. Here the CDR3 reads CASSPYVREDNHEQYF. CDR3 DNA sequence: TGCGCCAGCAGCCCGTATGTCAGGGAGGATAACCACGAGCAGTACTTC.